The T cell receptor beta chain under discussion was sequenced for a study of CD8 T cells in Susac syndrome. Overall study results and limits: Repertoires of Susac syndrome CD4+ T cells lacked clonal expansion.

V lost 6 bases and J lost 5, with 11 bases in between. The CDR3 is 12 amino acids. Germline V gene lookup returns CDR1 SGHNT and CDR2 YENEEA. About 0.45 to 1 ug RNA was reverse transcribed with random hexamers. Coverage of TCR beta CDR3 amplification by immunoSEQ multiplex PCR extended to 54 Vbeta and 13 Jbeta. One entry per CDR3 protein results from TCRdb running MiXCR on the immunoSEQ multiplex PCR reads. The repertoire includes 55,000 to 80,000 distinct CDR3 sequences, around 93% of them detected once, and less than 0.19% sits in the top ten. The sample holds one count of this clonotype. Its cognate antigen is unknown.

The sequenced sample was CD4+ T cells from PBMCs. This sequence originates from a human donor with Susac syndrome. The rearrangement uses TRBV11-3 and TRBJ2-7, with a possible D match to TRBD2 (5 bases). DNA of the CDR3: TGTGCCAGCAGAAGACTAACAGACGAGCAGTACTTC. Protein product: CASRRLTDEQYF.